The 5 T cell receptor beta chains in this list originate from one sample, sequenced in a study of T cells after yellow fever vaccination. MiXCR was run by TCRdb on the 5' RACE reads, yielding one entry per CDR3 protein. The sample consists of hundreds of thousands of distinct CDR3 sequences, roughly 4% of them appearing once. Here the sequenced sample was PBMCs, taken on the day of the yellow fever booster vaccination. The receptor source for this set is a man in his late teens or twenties who received the YFV17D yellow fever vaccine.

This clonotype has a count of ten or more. Given a much more abundant clone one base away, this may be a read error. The chain joins TRBV7-6 to TRBJ2-3; D call uncertain. V shed 0 bases and J shed 3 bases, with 7 bases lying between them. The CDR3 length is 14 residues. From germline, CDR1 is SGHVS and CDR2 FNYEAQ. CDR3 DNA: TGTGCCAGCAGCTTAGCGGTGGGGACAGATACGCAGTATTTT. Protein product: CASSLAVGTDTQYF.

There are a few counts of this clonotype. The rearrangement joins TRBV27 to TRBJ1-1, with TRBD1 matching over 7 bases. Germline values: CDR1 MNHEY, CDR2 SMNVEV (reference sequence). After removal of 1 base from V and 1 base from J, the junction contained 12 bases not matched to a gene. This CDR3 region has 18 residues. The CDR3 loop reads CASSLLSPGRGRNTEAFF. The CDR3 region has the DNA TGTGCCAGCAGTTTATTGTCTCCTGGGAGGGGGCGGAACACTGAAGCTTTCTTT.

This clonotype was detected only a few times. The chain carries TRBV4-1 and TRBJ2-7; TRBD2 aligns across 8 bases. Germline-derived CDR1 and CDR2 are MGHRA and YSYEKL. CDR3 length: 16 residues. V trimming: 1 base; J trimming: 4 bases; junction bases outside the gene matches: 9. CDR3 sequence reads: CASSQGALAGRYEQYF. The CDR3, as DNA: TGCGCCAGCAGCCAAGGGGCATTAGCGGGGAGATACGAGCAGTACTTC.

This clonotype was seen at least ten times. The chain couples TRBV7-2 to TRBJ2-1; tentatively, D is TRBD2 (5 bases). The CDR3 sequence is 13 residues long. V was cut by 2 bases and J by 8 bases, with 10 bases left in between. The V gene's germline CDR1 is SGHTA and CDR2 FQGNSA. CDR3 protein: CASSLYPRDEQFF. The DNA of the CDR3 is TGTGCCAGCAGCTTATACCCGAGGGATGAGCAGTTCTTC.

The chain recombines TRBV7-2 with TRBJ2-1; 8 nucleotides line up with TRBD2. Germline lookup yields CDR1 SGHTA and CDR2 FQGNSA. The V and J ends lost 5 bases and 6 bases, in that order; junction bases with no gene match: 6. This CDR3 has 14 amino acids. CDR3 in DNA: TGTGCCAGCAGCGTACTAGCGGCCTTCAATGAGCAGTTCTTC. Its translation is CASSVLAAFNEQFF.